The 21 T cell receptor beta chains presented below share a single source sample, sequenced in a study of blood T cell repertoires in COVID-19. Data came from immunoSEQ multiplex PCR; TCRdb stores just in-frame clones and leaves some out. This table has roughly 50,000 clones, 83% appearing once. Sequencing was done on a sample of peripheral blood. The source is an older woman with acute or convalescent COVID-19.

The chain couples TRBV18 to TRBJ2-1; 9 nucleotides match TRBD2. CDR1 KGHSH and CDR2 LQKENI come from the germline V gene. Unmatched junction bases numbered 3, after V lost 3 bases and J lost 3 bases. The CDR3 length is 15 residues. CDR3 DNA: TGTGCCAGCTCACCCCCAGCGGGGGGCTACAATGAGCAGTTCTTC. Its translation: CASSPPAGGYNEQFF.

The V call is TRBV4-2, the J call TRBJ1-4; 8 nucleotides agree with TRBD1. CDR3 length: 15 residues. V shed 3 bases, J shed 11 bases, and the junction held 11 bases outside the gene matches. Germline CDR1 LGHNA, CDR2 YNFKEQ. In DNA, the CDR3 is TGTGCCAGCAGCCAGGAGACAGGGGCTTTGCGCAAACTGTTTTTT. It is translated as CASSQETGALRKLFF.

The chain carries TRBV5-1 and TRBJ2-7; TRBD1 might be the D (6 bases). Per germline, CDR1 SGHRS and CDR2 YFSETQ. The CDR3 runs 14 residues. Deletions cut 4 bases from V and 4 bases from J, with 15 bases between. This chain's CDR3 is CASSEGPTGYEQYF. The CDR3 DNA follows: TGCGCCAGCAGCGAAGGCCCGACAGGATACGAGCAGTACTTC. The full variable domain, its missing parts supplied by reference TRBV5-1 and TRBJ2-7, is KAGVTQTPRYLIKTRGQQVTLSCSPISGHRSVSWYQQTPGQGLQFLFEYFSETQRNKGNFPGRFSGRQFSNSRSEMNVSTLELGDSALYLCASSEGPTGYEQYFGPGTRLTVT.

The V and J genes are TRBV29-1 and TRBJ1-1, with D hard to call. The CDR3 loop spans 12 amino acids. V shed 4 bases and J shed 1 base, with 7 bases lying between them. Germline lookup yields CDR1 SQVTM and CDR2 ANQGSEA. The CDR3 spells CSVGHRNTEAFF. CDR3 nucleotide sequence: TGCAGCGTTGGACATAGGAACACTGAAGCTTTCTTT.

The V and J genes are TRBV2 and TRBJ1-1; maybe TRBD1 (6 bases). V lost 3 bases and J lost 1, with 6 bases in between. This CDR3 comprises 13 residues. Germline loops: CDR1 SNHLY, CDR2 FYNNEI. CDR3 DNA: TGTGCCAGCAGTGAGGGGGCGAACACTGAAGCTTTCTTT. Amino acids: CASSEGANTEAFF.

The sample holds one count of this clone. The J gene is TRBJ1-6, the V gene TRBV15; D is uncertain. The CDR3 spans 16 residues. Germline CDR1 and CDR2: LNHNV and YYDKDF (reference sequence). Trimming shortened V by 0 bases and J by 10 bases, and 16 bases separated the two germline ends. The CDR3 DNA is TGTGCCACCAGCAGAGATTTTTGGAGATACGAATCACCCCTCCACTTT. This gives the protein CATSRDFWRYESPLHF.

The V gene is TRBV5-1, the J gene TRBJ1-3; TRBD1 is a possible D gene (6 bases). This CDR3 has 16 amino acids. Trimming shortened V by 0 bases and J by 0 bases, and 10 bases separated the two germline ends. CDR1 is SGHRS, CDR2 YFSETQ, per germline. The CDR3 DNA reads TGCGCCAGCAGCTTGGGACAGGCAAACTCTGGAAACACCATATATTTT. This encodes CASSLGQANSGNTIYF.

This rearrangement joins TRBV13 to TRBJ2-1; the match to TRBD1 covers 8 bases. The length of the CDR3 is 14 residues. From germline, CDR1 is PRHDT and CDR2 FYEKMQ (reference sequence). Trimming cost V 5 bases and J 6 bases; bases outside gene matches: 6. CDR3 bases: TGTGCCAGCAGCCGGACAGGGTTCCCCAATGAGCAGTTCTTC. Amino acid sequence: CASSRTGFPNEQFF.

The V call is TRBV30, the J call TRBJ1-5, with no clear D. This CDR3 has 14 residues. CDR1 is GTSNPN and CDR2 is SVGIG in the germline V gene (reference sequence). V gave up 0 bases and J gave up 0 bases, with 6 bases separating them. For the CDR3, the DNA is TGTGCCTGGAGTGTACAGCATAGCAATCAGCCCCAGCATTTT. Translated: CAWSVQHSNQPQHF.

The CDR3 DNA reads as TGCGCCAGCAGCTTGAACCAGGCCTCTGGACCCCTCCACTTT. It specifies CASSLNQASGPLHF. The gene calls are TRBV5-1 and TRBJ1-6; no firm D call. The V end lost 1 base, the J end lost 12 bases, and 14 bases lay between the germline ends. The CDR3 length is 14 residues. Germline CDR1 SGHRS, CDR2 YFSETQ.

The J gene is TRBJ2-7, the V gene TRBV5-4; 10 nucleotides line up with TRBD2. Trimming removed 4 bases from V and 5 bases from J; junction bases left unmatched: 15. From germline, CDR1 is SGHNT and CDR2 YYREEE (reference sequence). The CDR3 length is 17 residues. The CDR3: CASSPSLAGAQGDEQYF. The DNA for the CDR3 is TGTGCCAGCAGCCCCTCCCTAGCGGGAGCCCAAGGGGACGAGCAGTACTTC.

The chain carries TRBV30 and TRBJ2-7; 10 nucleotides agree with TRBD1. Trimming at V came to 3 bases and at J to 2 bases, leaving 7 bases not matched to a gene. The germline V gene encodes CDR1 GTSNPN and CDR2 SVGIG (reference sequence). The CDR3 loop spans 15 amino acids. The CDR3 bases are TGTGCCTGGAGGCCGACCGGGACAGGGGCCTACGAGCAGTACTTC. Its protein is CAWRPTGTGAYEQYF.

This chain connects TRBV19 to TRBJ1-4; 9 bases are shared with TRBD1. V lost 6 bases and J lost 4; bases outside the gene matches: 3. Germline values: CDR1 LNHDA, CDR2 SQIVND (reference sequence). The CDR3 sequence is 14 residues long. The CDR3 spells CASRQDRGNEKLFF. CDR3 bases: TGTGCCAGTAGGCAGGACAGGGGTAATGAAAAACTGTTTTTT.

This chain links TRBV3-1 (or the pseudogene TRBV3-2) with TRBJ1-5; D gene uncertain. Trimming left V 4 bases short and J 11 bases short, with 15 bases between. Germline V CDR1 and CDR2: LGHDT, YNNKEL (reference sequence). The CDR3 covers 13 residues. CDR3 sequence reads: CASSPNEGGTQHF. The CDR3 nucleotides read TGTGCCAGCAGCCCGAACGAAGGAGGCACCCAGCATTTT.

The chain's CDR3 is CASSLYTGAQTRPHEKLFF. The CDR3 nucleotides read TGCGCCAGCAGCTTATATACAGGGGCCCAAACCCGGCCTCATGAAAAACTGTTTTTT. The V gene is TRBV5-1, the J gene TRBJ1-4, with 7 bases that match TRBD1. The germline V gene encodes CDR1 SGHRS and CDR2 YFSETQ. J lost 6 bases, V lost 2 bases, and 19 bases had no gene match. The CDR3 length is 19 residues.

The genes are TRBV29-1 and TRBJ2-7, with 7 bases that match TRBD1. J was trimmed by 0 bases and V by 2 bases; bases with no gene match: 7. The CDR3 has 15 residues. CDR1 and CDR2 from the germline V gene are SQVTM and ANQGSEA. CDR3 protein: CSVESWQGVSYEQYF. As DNA, the CDR3 is TGCAGCGTTGAATCGTGGCAGGGGGTCTCCTACGAGCAGTACTTC.

This chain links TRBV4-2 with TRBJ1-1; D is unclear. Per germline, CDR1 LGHNA and CDR2 YNFKEQ. This CDR3 is 14 amino acids long. Trimming shortened V by 4 bases and J by 4 bases, and 13 bases separated the two germline ends. CDR3 coding DNA: TGTGCCAGCAGCCGCAGTCGGGAGAGCACTGAAGCTTTCTTT. It is translated as CASSRSRESTEAFF.

This chain joins TRBV9 and TRBJ1-3, with D tentatively TRBD1 (5 bases). Germline V gene sequence: CDR1 SGDLS, CDR2 YYNGEE. V was shortened by 3 bases and J by 4 bases, with 14 bases between the two germline ends. The CDR3 is 15 residues long. Here the CDR3 reads CASSAQDVRGNTIYF. CDR3 sequence (DNA): TGTGCCAGCAGCGCACAGGATGTGAGGGGAAACACCATATATTTT.

The rearrangement uses TRBV9 and TRBJ1-1, with unresolved D. The CDR3 runs to 12 residues. Trimming removed 5 bases at V and 5 bases at J, with 10 bases between. Germline loops: CDR1 SGDLS, CDR2 YYNGEE. The CDR3 reads CASSAAGTEAFF. CDR3 nucleotides: TGTGCCAGCAGTGCCGCGGGGACTGAAGCTTTCTTT.

The chain couples TRBV5-1 to TRBJ2-3; no clear D gene. Trimming took 1 base from V and 4 from J, leaving 10 bases between them. The CDR3 spans 14 residues. The V gene's germline CDR1 is SGHRS and CDR2 YFSETQ. CDR3 sequence (DNA): TGCGCCAGCAGCTTGTCGGGTAGACCAGATACGCAGTATTTT. Translating gives CASSLSGRPDTQYF. Full variable domain (missing parts from reference TRBV5-1 and TRBJ2-3): KAGVTQTPRYLIKTRGQQVTLSCSPISGHRSVSWYQQTPGQGLQFLFEYFSETQRNKGNFPGRFSGRQFSNSRSEMNVSTLELGDSALYLCASSLSGRPDTQYFGPGTRLTVL.

The chain couples TRBV30 to TRBJ2-1; 7 nucleotides line up with TRBD1. Germline-derived CDR1 and CDR2 are GTSNPN and SVGIG (reference sequence). This CDR3 has 18 residues. The junction had 20 bases not matched to a gene; V was cut back by 3 bases and J by 6 bases. The CDR3 nucleotides read TGTGCCTGGAGCTATCGGCTAGGGGGCGCCATAAGGGTCAATGAGCAGTTCTTC. Translation gives CAWSYRLGGAIRVNEQFF.